A selection of T cell receptor beta chains follows, all from one sample in a study of human CD4 T cells and Enterobacteriaceae. Using immunoSEQ multiplex PCR, the repertoire was profiled, and TCRdb retains in-frame clones only, with some absent. Of hundreds of clones detected, around a third appear once; the ten largest clones hold 20% to 25%. The sequencing input was bacteria-reactive CD4+ T cells grown in culture. Receptors were obtained from a human donor in good health. Each CDR3 is given with its conserved first and last residue.

v_gene,j_gene,CDR3aa
TRBV7-1,TRBJ2-3,CASSLVGGMTDTQYF
TRBV6-5,TRBJ1-2,CASSNGYGYTF
TRBV7-2,TRBJ2-1,CASSFTTSSYNEQFF
TRBV5-4,TRBJ2-7,CASSPGTGVREQYF
TRBV29-1,TRBJ2-7,CSAGTGVYEQYF
TRBV5-4,TRBJ1-1,CASSLAGNTEAFF
TRBV5-1,TRBJ1-4,CASSIGKNEKLFF
TRBV2,TRBJ2-7,CASSPGLAAYEQYF
TRBV2,TRBJ2-7,CASSAEQVISYEQYF
TRBV5-1,TRBJ1-1,CASSLFAGAQGEAFF
TRBV5-1,TRBJ2-7,CASSPTGGVYEQYF
TRBV15,TRBJ2-1,CATSRGTFVGANEQFF
TRBV7-9,TRBJ1-5,CASSFFKGGNQPQHF
TRBV7-3,TRBJ1-2,CASSLGDGYTF
TRBV2,TRBJ1-5,CASSELGQFNQPQHF
TRBV7-2,TRBJ1-1,CASSLAGTVNTEAFF
TRBV21-1,TRBJ2-7,CASSLAGGYEQYF
TRBV5-4,TRBJ1-2,CASSLGTEVSYGYTF
TRBV5-3,TRBJ2-3,CASSFRDRHTDTQYF
TRBV6-1,TRBJ1-2,CASLDLRGDGYTF
TRBV5-7,TRBJ1-2,CASSLGSIDYTF
TRBV4-1,TRBJ1-4,CASSQGLGNEKLFF
TRBV11-3,TRBJ2-7,CASSSSSGTSYEQYF
TRBV5-4,TRBJ2-1,CASSAHKYSYNEQFF
TRBV5-4,TRBJ2-1,CASSFDRSVGEQFF
TRBV7-2,TRBJ2-1,CASSLPRASGRPRVNEQFF
TRBV21-1,TRBJ2-7,CASIDRLSYEQYF
TRBV19,TRBJ2-5,CASTGTTTARTQYF
TRBV7-2,TRBJ2-7,CASSLNRDYEQYF
TRBV11-3,TRBJ2-7,CASSLGSPREQYF
TRBV4-1,TRBJ2-7,CASSQDQSGAYEQYF
TRBV7-3,TRBJ2-7,CASSREGTSVSYEQYF
TRBV28,TRBJ1-2,CASSLKPDGYGYTF
TRBV5-4,TRBJ2-3,CASSLSGRTTDTQYF
TRBV19,TRBJ1-5,CASKFGLGNNQPQHF
TRBV19,TRBJ2-5,CASSTQGGSETQYF
TRBV29-1,TRBJ1-2,CSVDPGRVIGYTF
TRBV5-1,TRBJ1-3,CASSEGNTIYF
TRBV7-3,TRBJ2-1,CASSLRTGGQFF
TRBV7-9,TRBJ2-3,CASSLSGRTTDTQYF
TRBV2,TRBJ2-3,CASSEALGGRELYF
TRBV5-1,TRBJ2-1,CASSLSNEQFF